Given below is one TCR beta chain in context. Its antigen is still unknown. This sample was taken from a study of graft-versus-host responses after intestinal transplantation. Study results and limitations: Across patients carrying graft-donor T cell macrochimerism, allografts held high graft-versus-host to host-versus-graft clonal ratios. Present in recipient marrow, GvH clones included some that appeared first in ileum or blood. Maximum circulating GvH clone levels tracked with early post-transplant HvG decreases.

Assay used: immunoSEQ multiplex PCR; TCRdb lists only in-frame clones, some missing. The sample records about 26,000 clones, around 80% being singletons. V lost 3 bases, J lost 2 bases, and 20 bases lay in between. The germline V gene has CDR1 MDHEN and CDR2 SYDVKM. The CDR3 totals 17 residues. The chain recombines TRBV28 with TRBJ2-7; the D gene is possibly TRBD1 (6 bases). The sample in question was unstimulated CD4+ T cells sorted from spleen or lymph node cells, obtained before intestinal transplant. The clonotype was recovered from a human donor who received an intestinal transplant. This CDR3 reads CASSFRPFLQGTYEQYF. CDR3 nucleotides: TGTGCCAGCAGTTTCCGCCCGTTTCTCCAGGGGACCTACGAGCAGTACTTC.